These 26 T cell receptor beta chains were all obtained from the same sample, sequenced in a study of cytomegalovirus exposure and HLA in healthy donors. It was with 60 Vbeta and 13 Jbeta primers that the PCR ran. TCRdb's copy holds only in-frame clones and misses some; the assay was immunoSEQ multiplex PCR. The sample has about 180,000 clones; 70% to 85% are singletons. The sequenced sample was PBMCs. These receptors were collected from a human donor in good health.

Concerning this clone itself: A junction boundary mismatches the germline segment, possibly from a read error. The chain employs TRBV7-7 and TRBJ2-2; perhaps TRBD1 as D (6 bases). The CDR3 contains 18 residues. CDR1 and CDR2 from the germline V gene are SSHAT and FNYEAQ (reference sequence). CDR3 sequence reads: CASSLARRQVVGTGELFF. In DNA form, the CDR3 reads TGTGCTAGCAGCTTAGCTAGGCGACAGGTAGTAGGTACCGGGGAGCTGTTTTTT.

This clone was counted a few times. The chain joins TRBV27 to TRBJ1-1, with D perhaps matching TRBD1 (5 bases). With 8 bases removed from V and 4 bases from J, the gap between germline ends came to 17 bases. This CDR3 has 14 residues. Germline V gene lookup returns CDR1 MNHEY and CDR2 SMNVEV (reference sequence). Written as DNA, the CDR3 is TGTGCCAGCTCACCCCGTGGGGGGTTCACTGAAGCTTTCTTT. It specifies CASSPRGGFTEAFF.

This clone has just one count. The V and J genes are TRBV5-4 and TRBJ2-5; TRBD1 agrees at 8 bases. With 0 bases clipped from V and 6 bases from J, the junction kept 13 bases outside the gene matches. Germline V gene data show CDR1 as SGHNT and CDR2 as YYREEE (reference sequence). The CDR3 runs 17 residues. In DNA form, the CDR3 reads TGTGCCAGCAGCTTGGCCCGCTCCCAGGGGGCCGTACAGACCCAGTACTTC. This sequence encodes CASSLARSQGAVQTQYF.

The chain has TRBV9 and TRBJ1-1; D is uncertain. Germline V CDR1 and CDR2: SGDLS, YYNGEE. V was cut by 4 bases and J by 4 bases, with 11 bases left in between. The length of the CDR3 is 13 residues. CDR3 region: CASSSAVATEAFF. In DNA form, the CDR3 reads TGTGCCAGCAGCTCAGCGGTGGCCACTGAAGCTTTCTTT.

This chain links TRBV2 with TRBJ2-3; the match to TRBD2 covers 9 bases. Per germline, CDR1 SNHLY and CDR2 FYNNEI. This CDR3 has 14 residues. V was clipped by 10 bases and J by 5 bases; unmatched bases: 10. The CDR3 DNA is TGTGCCACCACAGGGGCGGGAGGGGGAGATACGCAGTATTTT. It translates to CATTGAGGGDTQYF.

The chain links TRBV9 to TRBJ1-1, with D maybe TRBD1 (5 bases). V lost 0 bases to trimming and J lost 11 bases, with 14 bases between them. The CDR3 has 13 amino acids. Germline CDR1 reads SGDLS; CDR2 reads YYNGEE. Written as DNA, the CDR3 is TGTGCCAGCAGCGTAGGCCAGGGCGATGAGGCTTTCTTT. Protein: CASSVGQGDEAFF.

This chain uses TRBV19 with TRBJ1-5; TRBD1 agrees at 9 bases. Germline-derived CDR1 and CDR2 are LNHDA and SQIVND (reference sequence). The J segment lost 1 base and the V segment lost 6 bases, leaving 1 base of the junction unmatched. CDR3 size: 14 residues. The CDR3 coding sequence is TGTGCCAGTAGAGACAGGGGGAGCAATCAGCCCCAGCATTTT. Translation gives CASRDRGSNQPQHF.

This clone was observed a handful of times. CDR3 nucleotides: TGTGCCAGCAGCGCATGGGACAGGGGGGGAGAGGGGGCTTACAATGAGCAGTTCTTC. Translating it yields CASSAWDRGGEGAYNEQFF. The chain employs TRBV21-1 and TRBJ2-1; the table's D call of TRBD1 was not tested on the DNA. TRBV21-1 is designated a pseudogene. CDR3 size: 19 residues.

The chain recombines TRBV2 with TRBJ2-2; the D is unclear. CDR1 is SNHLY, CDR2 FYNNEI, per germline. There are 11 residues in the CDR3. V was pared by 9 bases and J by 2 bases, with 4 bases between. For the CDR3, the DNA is TGTGCCAGTCAAAACACCGGGGAGCTGTTTTTT. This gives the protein CASQNTGELFF.

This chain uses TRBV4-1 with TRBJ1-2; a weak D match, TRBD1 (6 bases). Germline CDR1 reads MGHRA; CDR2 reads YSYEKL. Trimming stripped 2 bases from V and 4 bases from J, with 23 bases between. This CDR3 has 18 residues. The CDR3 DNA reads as TGCGCCAGCAGCCAAACCCATTTAACAGGGATTATTGGCTATGGCTACACCTTC. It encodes CASSQTHLTGIIGYGYTF.

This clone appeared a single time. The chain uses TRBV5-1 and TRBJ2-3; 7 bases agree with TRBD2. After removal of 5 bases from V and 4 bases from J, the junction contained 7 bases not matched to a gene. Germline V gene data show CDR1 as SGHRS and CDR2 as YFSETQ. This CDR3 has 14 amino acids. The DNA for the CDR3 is TGCGCCAGCAGAACCGAGGGAGGGCCAGATACGCAGTATTTT. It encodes CASRTEGGPDTQYF.

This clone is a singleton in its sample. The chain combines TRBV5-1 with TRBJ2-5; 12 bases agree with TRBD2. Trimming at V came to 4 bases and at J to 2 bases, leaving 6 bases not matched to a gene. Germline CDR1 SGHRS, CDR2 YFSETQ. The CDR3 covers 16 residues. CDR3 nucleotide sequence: TGCGCCAGCAGCCAGTCCCTAGCGGGGGGGCAAGAGACCCAGTACTTC. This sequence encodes CASSQSLAGGQETQYF.

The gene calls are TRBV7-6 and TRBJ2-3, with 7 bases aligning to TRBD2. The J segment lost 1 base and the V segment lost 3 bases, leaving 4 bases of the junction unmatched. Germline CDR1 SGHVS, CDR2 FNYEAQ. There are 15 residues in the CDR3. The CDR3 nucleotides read TGTGCCAGCAGCTTCGGGGGGACCCGCACAGATACGCAGTATTTT. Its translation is CASSFGGTRTDTQYF.

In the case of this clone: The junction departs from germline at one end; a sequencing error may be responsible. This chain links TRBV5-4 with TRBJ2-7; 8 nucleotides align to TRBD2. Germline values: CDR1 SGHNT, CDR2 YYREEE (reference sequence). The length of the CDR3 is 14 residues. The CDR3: CASSLAGDSHEQYF. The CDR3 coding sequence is TGTGCCAGCAGCTTAGCGGGGGACTCCCACGAGCAGTACTTC.

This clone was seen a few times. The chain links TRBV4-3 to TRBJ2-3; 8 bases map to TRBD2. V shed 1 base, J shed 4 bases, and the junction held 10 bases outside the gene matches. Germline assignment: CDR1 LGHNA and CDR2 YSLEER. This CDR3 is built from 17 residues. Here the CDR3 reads CASSQGQTAGAPDTQYF. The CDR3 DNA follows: TGCGCCAGCAGCCAAGGCCAGACAGCGGGGGCCCCAGATACGCAGTATTTT.

The CDR3 DNA follows: TGTGCCAGCAGTTTAGCAGGGAATGGCTACACCTTC. It codes for CASSLAGNGYTF. The chain has TRBV27 and TRBJ1-2; D perhaps matches TRBD1 (5 bases). This CDR3 contains 12 residues. V was trimmed by 2 bases and J by 6 bases, leaving 7 bases between them. From germline, CDR1 is MNHEY and CDR2 SMNVEV (reference sequence).

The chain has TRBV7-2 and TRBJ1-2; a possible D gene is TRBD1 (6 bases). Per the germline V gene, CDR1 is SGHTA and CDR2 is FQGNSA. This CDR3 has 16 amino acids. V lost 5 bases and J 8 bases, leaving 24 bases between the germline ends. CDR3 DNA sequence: TGTGCCAGCAGCCCCAACAGGGTCGCAGGGCCCCGGGGCTACACCTTC. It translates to CASSPNRVAGPRGYTF.

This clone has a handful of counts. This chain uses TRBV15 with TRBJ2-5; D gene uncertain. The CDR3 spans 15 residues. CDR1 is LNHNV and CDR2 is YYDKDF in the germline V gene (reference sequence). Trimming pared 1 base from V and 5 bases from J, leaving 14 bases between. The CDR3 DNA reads TGTGCCACCAGCAGAGGAGACACCGGTCGGGAGACCCAGTACTTC. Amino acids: CATSRGDTGRETQYF.

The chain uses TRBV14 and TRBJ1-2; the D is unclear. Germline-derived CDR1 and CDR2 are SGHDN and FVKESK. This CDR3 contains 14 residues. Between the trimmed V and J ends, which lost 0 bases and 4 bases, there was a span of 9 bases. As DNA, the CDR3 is TGTGCCAGCAGCCAAGAATTGCACGGCTATGGCTACACCTTC. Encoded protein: CASSQELHGYGYTF.

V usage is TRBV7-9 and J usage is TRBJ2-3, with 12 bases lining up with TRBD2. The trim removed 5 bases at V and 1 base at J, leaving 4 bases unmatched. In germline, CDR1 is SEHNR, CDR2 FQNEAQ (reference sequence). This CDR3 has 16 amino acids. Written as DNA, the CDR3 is TGTGCCAGCAGCCCCTGGACTAGCGGGGGCACAGATACGCAGTATTTT. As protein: CASSPWTSGGTDTQYF. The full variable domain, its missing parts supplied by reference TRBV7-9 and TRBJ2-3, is DTGVSQNPRHKITKRGQNVTFRCDPISEHNRLYWYRQTLGQGPEFLTYFQNEAQLEKSRLLSDRFSAERPKGSFSTLEIQRTEQGDSAMYLCASSPWTSGGTDTQYFGPGTRLTVL.

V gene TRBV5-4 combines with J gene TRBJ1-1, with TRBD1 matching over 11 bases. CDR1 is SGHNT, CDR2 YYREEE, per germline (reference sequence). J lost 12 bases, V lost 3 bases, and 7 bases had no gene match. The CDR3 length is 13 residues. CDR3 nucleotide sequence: TGTGCCAGCAGCTGGGGGACAGGGGGAGGGACTTTCTTT. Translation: CASSWGTGGGTFF.

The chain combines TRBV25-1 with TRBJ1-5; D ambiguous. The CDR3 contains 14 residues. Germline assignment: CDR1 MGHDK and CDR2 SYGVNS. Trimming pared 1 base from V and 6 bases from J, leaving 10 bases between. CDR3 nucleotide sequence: TGTGCCAGCAGTGAATTGGGCAGAATTCAGCCCCAGCATTTT. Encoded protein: CASSELGRIQPQHF.

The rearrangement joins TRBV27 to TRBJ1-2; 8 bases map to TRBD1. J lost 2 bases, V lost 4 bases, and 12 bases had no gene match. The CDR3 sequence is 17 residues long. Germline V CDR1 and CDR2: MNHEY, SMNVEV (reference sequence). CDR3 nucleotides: TGTGCCAGCAGTTATAGCCCCCCGCGACAGGGGAACTATGGCTACACCTTC. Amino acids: CASSYSPPRQGNYGYTF.

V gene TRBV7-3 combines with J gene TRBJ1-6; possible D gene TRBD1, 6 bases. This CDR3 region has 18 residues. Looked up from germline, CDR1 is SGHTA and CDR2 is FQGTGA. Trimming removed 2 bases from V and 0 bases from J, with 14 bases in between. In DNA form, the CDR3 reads TGTGCCAGCAGCTTAGGGGGGGGGCTCAGCTCCTATAATTCACCCCTCCACTTT. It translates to CASSLGGGLSSYNSPLHF. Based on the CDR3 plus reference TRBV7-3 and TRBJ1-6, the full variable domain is GAGVSQTPSNKVTEKGKYVELRCDPISGHTALYWYRQSLGQGPEFLIYFQGTGAADDSGLPNDRFFAVRPEGSVSTLKIQRTERGDSAVYLCASSLGGGLSSYNSPLHFGNGTRLTVT.

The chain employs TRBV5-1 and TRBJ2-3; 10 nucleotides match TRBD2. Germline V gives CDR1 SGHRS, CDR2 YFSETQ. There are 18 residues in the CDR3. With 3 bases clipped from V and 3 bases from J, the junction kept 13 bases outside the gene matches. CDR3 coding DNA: TGCGCCAGCAGCTCTTACCAAAGCGGGGGGGCTTCTACAGATACGCAGTATTTT. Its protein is CASSSYQSGGASTDTQYF.

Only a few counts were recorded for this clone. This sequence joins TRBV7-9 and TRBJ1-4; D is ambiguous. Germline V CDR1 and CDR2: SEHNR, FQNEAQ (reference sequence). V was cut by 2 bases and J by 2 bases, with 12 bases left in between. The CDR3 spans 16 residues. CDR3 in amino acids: CASSLTGVTTNEKLFF. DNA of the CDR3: TGTGCCAGCAGCTTAACCGGGGTGACGACTAATGAAAAACTGTTTTTT.